This TCR beta chain stems from a study of CXCR3-negative and CXCR3-positive naive CD8 T cells. The TRB cDNA libraries were prepared by 5' RACE with UMI labels. From its re-call of the 5' RACE reads, TCRdb lists each CDR3 protein once, without DNA. This repertoire comprises about 130,000 distinct CDR3 sequences; its ten largest clones make up roughly 0.3%. Whole-study findings and limits: The TRB CDR3s that CXCR3-positive naive cells carried were more hydrophobic than those of CXCR3-negative naive cells. Relative to memory CD8+ cells, whose diversity was much lower, both naive subsets had comparably high diversity.

As for this clonotype: The antigen remains undetermined.

The receptor comes from a human donor in good health. Some clones in this sample may be carry-over from other donors' samples. Material: naive CXCR3- CD8+ T cells from blood. Subset defined: CD45RO-CCR7+CD27+CD95- naive CD8+ T cells lacking CXCR3 (TNR3-).

This chain's CDR3 is CASSYPFGDTVNTEAFF. The chain combines TRBV5-6 with TRBJ1-1; TCRdb picks TRBD1, but there is no DNA to check that call. Germline V CDR1 and CDR2: SGHDT, YYEEEE. The CDR3 covers 17 residues.